The clone carrying this T cell receptor (beta chain) is a singleton in its sample. The CDR3 covers 15 residues. CDR1 is PRHDT and CDR2 is FYEKMQ in the germline V gene (reference sequence). With 0 bases removed from V and 5 bases from J, the gap between germline ends came to 11 bases. Original processing notes: How many nucleated cells were present was estimated from reference gene primer amplification. The assay was immunoSEQ multiplex PCR, and TCRdb's table has in-frame clones only and misses some. V and J calls and clone size are those listed in that table; D and trimming were worked out from the DNA. Of 40,000 to 50,000 clones in the sample, 89% were seen once. This specimen comes from a study of blood T cell repertoires in COVID-19. Study at large: Sources were T cells, B-cell-depleted T cells, or PBMCs; the material itself was cDNA or gDNA.

This chain links TRBV13 with TRBJ2-1; a weak D match, TRBD2 (6 bases). The sequence came from a human donor in a cohort sampled during active COVID-19. The source material was peripheral blood. CDR3 sequence (DNA): TGTGCCAGCAGCTTAGGGCCCCGGAGGGACAATGAGCAGTTCTTC. It yields the protein CASSLGPRRDNEQFF. The full variable domain, completed using reference TRBV13 and TRBJ2-1, is AAGVIQSPRHLIKEKRETATLKCYPIPRHDTVYWYQQGPGQDPQFLISFYEKMQSDKGSIPDRFSAQQFSDYHSELNMSSLELGDSALYFCASSLGPRRDNEQFFGPGTRLTVL.